This T cell receptor beta chain was recovered during a study of human T cells and chemical hapten exposure. Time point meaning: healthy volunteer bleed at 2 weeks. Unfractionated whole blood yielded the extracted total RNA. Trimming stripped 0 bases from V and 2 bases from J, with 15 bases between. The CDR3 spans 18 residues. Germline V gives CDR1 SGDLS, CDR2 YYNGEE. The library put unique molecular identifiers onto individual cDNA molecules. TCRdb used MiXCR to reprocess the RACE reads, holding one entry per CDR3 protein. Seen here are over 85,000 distinct CDR3 sequences, about 8.8% observed once, and the top ten hold 2.9%. Study-level points and caveats: The study found that DPC sensitization did not change TCRs above 1 in 1000 frequency.

A note on this clonotype: Its antigen is unknown.

The sample consisted of whole blood. The chain joins TRBV9 to TRBJ2-6; a possible D gene is TRBD2 (6 bases). The clonotype originates from a female donor in good health. Some clones in this sample may be carry-over from other donors' samples. CDR3 sequence (DNA): TGTGCCAGCAGCGTAGATTCTCGGGGGAGCGCTGGGGCCAACGTCCTGACTTTC. Its protein product is CASSVDSRGSAGANVLTF. The full variable domain, with the rest looked up from reference TRBV9 and TRBJ2-6, is DSGVTQTPKHLITATGQRVTLRCSPRSGDLSVYWYQQSLDQGLQFLIQYYNGEERAKGNILERFSAQQFPDLHSELNLSSLELGDSALYFCASSVDSRGSAGANVLTFGAGSRLTVL.